The sequence of this T cell receptor beta chain was determined in a study of CD8 T cells in ankylosing spondylitis. With molecular barcodes, quantitative 5'-RACE was used to make the TCR beta libraries. A single record per CDR3 protein comes from TCRdb applying MiXCR to the 5' RACE reads. This table has 250,000 or so distinct CDR3 sequences, 24% appearing once. Remarks on this clonotype: Its specificity is not known.

Losses at the gene ends were 3 bases for V and 3 bases for J; bases not matched to a gene: 5. Germline CDR1 reads SGDLS; CDR2 reads YYNGEE. The CDR3 contains 15 residues. Findings and limits, study-wide: Made up of fewer than 10 highly homologous variants, a TCR beta motif appeared characteristic of ankylosing spondylitis blood.

The chain is built from TRBV9 and TRBJ2-1, with 8 bases that match TRBD1. The specimen was blood, either unsorted or a sorted T cell fraction (not recorded which). The clonotype originates from a male donor with ankylosing spondylitis or in good health (not recorded which). Here the CDR3 DNA reads TGTGCCAGCAGCGCGACAGGGGACATCTACAATGAGCAGTTCTTC. This translates into CASSATGDIYNEQFF.